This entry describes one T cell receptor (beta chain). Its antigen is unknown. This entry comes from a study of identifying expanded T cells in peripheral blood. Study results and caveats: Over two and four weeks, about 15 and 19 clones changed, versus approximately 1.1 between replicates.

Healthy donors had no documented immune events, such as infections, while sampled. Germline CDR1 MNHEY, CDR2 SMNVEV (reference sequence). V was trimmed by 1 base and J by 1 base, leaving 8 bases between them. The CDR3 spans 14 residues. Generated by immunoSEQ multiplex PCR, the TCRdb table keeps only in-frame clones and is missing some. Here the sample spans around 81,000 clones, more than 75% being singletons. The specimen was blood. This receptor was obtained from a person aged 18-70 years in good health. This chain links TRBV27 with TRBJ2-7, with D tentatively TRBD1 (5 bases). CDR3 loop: CASSLLYRSYEQYF. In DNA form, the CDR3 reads TGTGCCAGCAGTTTATTGTACAGGTCCTACGAGCAGTACTTC.